These 27 T cell receptor beta chains originate from one sample sequenced in a study of T-cell memory formation after mild COVID-19. A single record per CDR3 protein comes from TCRdb applying MiXCR to the 5' RACE reads. The sample has around 410,000 distinct CDR3 sequences; about 25% are singletons. Specimen: PBMCs or a T cell subset sorted from them (not recorded which). These receptors all come from an adult woman who had mild COVID-19 (a few samples of this study predate the infection). Cell type and time point are not known.

This clonotype was detected only a few times. The chain has TRBV5-4 and TRBJ2-7; D is uncertain. The CDR3 contains 13 residues. Per the germline V gene, CDR1 is SGHNT and CDR2 is YYREEE (reference sequence). V shed 4 bases and J shed 4 bases, with 12 bases lying between them. The CDR3: CASSAAESYEQYF. The CDR3 DNA reads TGTGCCAGCAGCGCCGCAGAGTCTTACGAGCAGTACTTC.

This clonotype was detected only a few times. The rearrangement uses TRBV25-1 and TRBJ2-7; 9 bases are a match to TRBD1. CDR1 is MGHDK, CDR2 SYGVNS, per germline. V trimming: 2 bases; J trimming: 1 base; junction bases outside the gene matches: 9. This CDR3 contains 17 residues. CDR3: CASSEPLRQGGSYEQYF. The DNA of the CDR3 is TGTGCCAGCAGTGAACCCCTTAGACAGGGGGGATCCTACGAGCAGTACTTC.

This clonotype was seen a few times. The chain joins TRBV5-1 to TRBJ2-7; D might be TRBD1 (6 bases). Trimming stripped 4 bases from V and 0 bases from J, with 17 bases between. The V gene's germline CDR1 is SGHRS and CDR2 YFSETQ. This CDR3 spans 16 amino acids. CDR3 sequence reads: CASSPPGAGFSYEQYF. The CDR3, as DNA: TGCGCCAGCAGCCCCCCAGGGGCAGGTTTCTCCTACGAGCAGTACTTC. The complete variable domain, with remaining parts taken from reference TRBV5-1 and TRBJ2-7, reads KAGVTQTPRYLIKTRGQQVTLSCSPISGHRSVSWYQQTPGQGLQFLFEYFSETQRNKGNFPGRFSGRQFSNSRSEMNVSTLELGDSALYLCASSPPGAGFSYEQYFGPGTRLTVT.

This clonotype occurred many times. The genes are TRBV12-3 or TRBV12-4 and TRBJ1-5; D possibly corresponds to TRBD1 (5 bases). The CDR3 spans 13 residues. V was shortened by 3 bases and J by 6 bases, with 9 bases between the two germline ends. The CDR3 nucleotides are TGTGCCAGCAGTTTGGTCGGGGGTCAGCCCCAGCATTTT. It specifies CASSLVGGQPQHF.

This clonotype was counted a few times. The V and J genes are TRBV12-3 or TRBV12-4 and TRBJ2-1, with D uncertain. With 6 bases removed from V and 6 bases from J, the gap between germline ends came to 9 bases. The CDR3 has 12 residues. The CDR3 loop reads CASSPEFNEQFF. CDR3 in DNA: TGTGCCAGCAGCCCTGAGTTCAATGAGCAGTTCTTC.

V gene TRBV4-1 combines with J gene TRBJ2-2; maybe TRBD1 (5 bases). CDR1 and CDR2 (germline): MGHRA, YSYEKL. The ends were cut back, 4 bases at V and 4 bases at J, with 13 bases in the middle. The CDR3 sequence is 15 residues long. The CDR3 region is CASSRGRASTGELFF. In DNA, the CDR3 is TGCGCCAGCAGCCGGGGCAGGGCGTCCACCGGGGAGCTGTTTTTT.

This clonotype was detected a few times. The chain combines TRBV7-2 with TRBJ1-1, with D uncertain. The CDR3 runs 15 residues. V was trimmed by 4 bases and J by 4 bases, leaving 16 bases between them. CDR1 and CDR2 from the germline V gene are SGHTA and FQGNSA. The CDR3 DNA is TGTGCCAGCAGCTGGTCTAACACGATGGGCACTGAAGCTTTCTTT. It is translated as CASSWSNTMGTEAFF.

The rearrangement joins TRBV5-5 to TRBJ2-1, with a weak D call TRBD1 (8 bases). Trimming cost V 2 bases and J 12 bases, with 15 bases left between them. This CDR3 has 13 amino acids. Germline-derived CDR1 and CDR2 are SGHKS and YYEKEE (reference sequence). CDR3 nucleotides: TGTGCCAGCAGCTTCCTGACAGGGGAGGGGCAGTTCTTC. This codes for CASSFLTGEGQFF. The full variable domain, completed using reference TRBV5-5 and TRBJ2-1, is DAGVTQSPTHLIKTRGQQVTLRCSPISGHKSVSWYQQVLGQGPQFIFQYYEKEERGRGNFPDRFSARQFPNYSSELNVNALLLGDSALYLCASSFLTGEGQFFGPGTRLTVL.

The V gene is TRBV3-1, the J gene TRBJ1-3; unclear D gene. V was trimmed by 2 bases and J by 0 bases, leaving 11 bases between them. Germline V gene data show CDR1 as LGHDT and CDR2 as YNNKEL (reference sequence). This CDR3 region has 16 residues. CDR3 sequence (DNA): TGTGCCAGCAGCCAACCACTTACACACTCTGGAAACACCATATATTTT. Its protein is CASSQPLTHSGNTIYF.

This clonotype was seen a handful of times. The chain joins TRBV20-1 to TRBJ2-5; 8 bases agree with TRBD2. The V segment lost 4 bases and the J segment 4 bases; nucleotides outside the gene matches: 8. CDR1 DFQATT and CDR2 SNEGSKA come from the germline V gene (reference sequence). This CDR3 is built from 14 residues. The CDR3 loop reads CSAKTGGPIETQYF. CDR3 nucleotide sequence: TGCAGTGCTAAAACGGGGGGGCCGATAGAGACCCAGTACTTC.

The rearrangement uses TRBV7-2 and TRBJ2-7; D may be TRBD1 or TRBD2 (6 bases each). The germline V gene encodes CDR1 SGHTA and CDR2 FQGNSA. Trimming shortened V by 5 bases and J by 3 bases, and 14 bases separated the two germline ends. The CDR3 runs to 14 residues. DNA of the CDR3: TGTGCCAGCAGCCCTACAGGGACTCGCTACGAGCAGTACTTC. Translating it yields CASSPTGTRYEQYF.

The genes are TRBV28 and TRBJ2-7; perhaps D is TRBD1 or TRBD2 (5 bases each). V was clipped by 7 bases and J by 5 bases, with 18 bases between them. The CDR3 contains 14 residues. Germline-derived CDR1 and CDR2 are MDHEN and SYDVKM. Here the CDR3 reads CASNTGTYSDEQYF. In DNA form, the CDR3 reads TGTGCCAGCAATACCGGGACCTACAGCGACGAGCAGTACTTC. Full variable domain (remainder filled in from reference TRBV28 and TRBJ2-7): DVKVTQSSRYLVKRTGEKVFLECVQDMDHENMFWYRQDPGLGLRLIYFSYDVKMKEKGDIPEGYSVSREKKERFSLILESASTNQTSMYLCASNTGTYSDEQYFGPGTRLTVT.

The chain uses TRBV4-1 and TRBJ1-2; 7 bases are shared with TRBD1. This CDR3 contains 14 residues. The trim removed 2 bases at V and 8 bases at J, leaving 8 bases unmatched. Germline V gene sequence: CDR1 MGHRA, CDR2 YSYEKL. For the CDR3, the DNA is TGCGCCAGCAGCCAACTGACAGGGATGGGCGGCTACACCTTC. Translation gives CASSQLTGMGGYTF.

This clonotype showed up just a few times. The chain couples TRBV7-2 to TRBJ2-3; 9 positions match TRBD2. Trimming took 5 bases from V and 9 from J; bases not matched to a gene: 27. The CDR3 consists of 20 residues. The germline CDR1 and CDR2 sequences are SGHTA and FQGNSA. In DNA form, the CDR3 reads TGTGCCAGCAGCCCCCCCCTGTTTGATCGGAGCGGGGGGCTAGTGGGGACGCAGTATTTT. It translates to CASSPPLFDRSGGLVGTQYF.

The chain links TRBV5-6 to TRBJ2-1; TRBD1 or TRBD2 may be the D gene (5 bases each). This CDR3 has 16 amino acids. Trimming stripped 2 bases from V and 4 bases from J, with 16 bases between. Germline V gives CDR1 SGHDT, CDR2 YYEEEE. For the CDR3, the DNA is TGTGCCAGCAGCTTCCCGTCTCTGGGGGTATACAATGAGCAGTTCTTC. Residues: CASSFPSLGVYNEQFF.

The chain combines TRBV5-1 with TRBJ2-5, with 13 bases that match TRBD2. Germline assignment: CDR1 SGHRS and CDR2 YFSETQ. V gave up 4 bases and J gave up 4 bases; unmatched junction bases: 7. The CDR3 runs 16 residues. The CDR3 coding sequence is TGCGCCAGCAGCCCGCGGACTAGCGGGAGAGGAGAGACCCAGTACTTC. Protein product: CASSPRTSGRGETQYF.

In its sample, this clonotype was seen a few times. This chain joins TRBV6-6 and TRBJ1-5; TRBD1 agrees at 7 bases. Germline CDR1 is MNHNY and CDR2 is SVGAGI (reference sequence). V dropped 5 bases and J dropped 8; count of bases not matched to a gene: 15. The CDR3 runs to 16 residues. CDR3 sequence: CASSLHGDRELEPQHF. The DNA for the CDR3 is TGTGCCAGCAGTCTACACGGTGACAGGGAGTTGGAGCCCCAGCATTTT.

A remark on this clonotype: This sequence may be a read error, since a much larger clone differs from it by one base. The chain links TRBV30 to TRBJ2-3; 7 bases are shared with TRBD1. Germline-derived CDR1 and CDR2 are GTSNPN and SVGIG (reference sequence). The CDR3 is 15 residues long. The CDR3 region has the DNA TGTGCCTGGTATGACAGGGAACCTAGCACATATACGCAGTATTTT. It yields the protein CAWYDREPSTYTQYF.

This rearrangement joins TRBV20-1 to TRBJ2-5; D is ambiguous. From germline, CDR1 is DFQATT and CDR2 SNEGSKA (reference sequence). This CDR3 comprises 17 residues. V was clipped by 6 bases and J by 4 bases, with 27 bases between them. The CDR3 protein is CSAKKSLGGAPGETQYF. CDR3 in DNA: TGCAGTGCAAAAAAAAGCCTCGGCGGTGCCCCGGGAGAGACCCAGTACTTC.

The table lists this clonotype with a few counts. The CDR3 here is CASSEERGATDGYTF. CDR3 DNA sequence: TGTGCCAGCAGTGAAGAAAGGGGGGCAACCGACGGCTACACCTTC. The chain recombines TRBV6-1 with TRBJ1-2; D perhaps matches TRBD1 (6 bases). The CDR3 is 15 residues long. Trimming took 1 base from V and 8 from J, leaving 17 bases between them. Germline V lookup: CDR1 MNHNS, CDR2 SASEGT.

The chain employs TRBV9 and TRBJ2-5; perhaps TRBD2 as D (6 bases). This CDR3 contains 15 residues. The germline V gene has CDR1 SGDLS and CDR2 YYNGEE. V was clipped by 0 bases and J by 2 bases, with 11 bases between them. As DNA, the CDR3 is TGTGCCAGCAGCGTAGAAGGGACTCCTCAAGAGACCCAGTACTTC. It codes for CASSVEGTPQETQYF.

The chain recombines TRBV4-1 with TRBJ2-1; 8 bases match TRBD1. V shed 2 bases and J 0 bases; nucleotides not matched to a gene: 3. Germline lookup yields CDR1 MGHRA and CDR2 YSYEKL. The CDR3 contains 16 residues. The CDR3 bases are TGCGCCAGCAGCCAACCGACAGGGGACTCCTACAATGAGCAGTTCTTC. It is translated as CASSQPTGDSYNEQFF.

The table lists this clonotype with a few counts. V gene TRBV11-2 combines with J gene TRBJ1-5, with 9 bases that match TRBD1. Germline V CDR1 and CDR2: SGHAT, FQNNGV. The CDR3 totals 18 residues. J gave up 3 bases and V 5 bases, and 14 bases lay outside the gene matches. The CDR3 nucleotides are TGTGCCAGCAGCCTTGGAACAGGGGGCCGGGGATTCAATCAGCCCCAGCATTTT. This translates into CASSLGTGGRGFNQPQHF. Full variable domain (missing parts from reference TRBV11-2 and TRBJ1-5): EAGVAQSPRYKIIEKRQSVAFWCNPISGHATLYWYQQILGQGPKLLIQFQNNGVVDDSQLPKDRFSAERLKGVDSTLKIQPAKLEDSAVYLCASSLGTGGRGFNQPQHFGDGTRLSIL.

The genes are TRBV7-2 and TRBJ2-5; either TRBD1 or TRBD2 may supply D (6 bases each). The germline V gene has CDR1 SGHTA and CDR2 FQGNSA. The CDR3 is 16 residues long. Trimming cost V 4 bases and J 5 bases, with 20 bases left between them. Here the CDR3 reads CASSWVGGAGSETQYF. The CDR3 DNA is TGTGCCAGCAGCTGGGTGGGGGGCGCGGGTAGTGAGACCCAGTACTTC.

This clonotype was detected only a few times. The chain has TRBV4-3 and TRBJ2-1; 12 nucleotides align to TRBD2. Per germline, CDR1 LGHNA and CDR2 YSLEER. V shed 3 bases and J 1 base; nucleotides not matched to a gene: 7. The CDR3 is made up of 18 amino acids. Here the CDR3 DNA reads TGCGCCAGCAGCCATAGGACTAGCGGGGACAGATCCTACAATGAGCAGTTCTTC. This codes for CASSHRTSGDRSYNEQFF.

The CDR3 DNA reads TGTGCCAGCAACCCTGGGTTAGCGGGGGATACGAGCACAGATACGCAGTATTTT. Protein: CASNPGLAGDTSTDTQYF. This chain joins TRBV4-2 and TRBJ2-3; TRBD2 matches at 9 bases. Germline V gene sequence: CDR1 LGHNA, CDR2 YNFKEQ. The V and J ends lost 7 bases and 0 bases, in that order; junction bases with no gene match: 14. CDR3 size: 18 residues.

This clonotype was observed a handful of times. This chain joins TRBV12-3 or TRBV12-4 and TRBJ2-1; D not resolved. This CDR3 has 13 residues. V gave up 7 bases and J gave up 0 bases, with 7 bases separating them. The DNA for the CDR3 is TGTGCCAGCACGTATGGCTCCTACAATGAGCAGTTCTTC. Translating it yields CASTYGSYNEQFF.